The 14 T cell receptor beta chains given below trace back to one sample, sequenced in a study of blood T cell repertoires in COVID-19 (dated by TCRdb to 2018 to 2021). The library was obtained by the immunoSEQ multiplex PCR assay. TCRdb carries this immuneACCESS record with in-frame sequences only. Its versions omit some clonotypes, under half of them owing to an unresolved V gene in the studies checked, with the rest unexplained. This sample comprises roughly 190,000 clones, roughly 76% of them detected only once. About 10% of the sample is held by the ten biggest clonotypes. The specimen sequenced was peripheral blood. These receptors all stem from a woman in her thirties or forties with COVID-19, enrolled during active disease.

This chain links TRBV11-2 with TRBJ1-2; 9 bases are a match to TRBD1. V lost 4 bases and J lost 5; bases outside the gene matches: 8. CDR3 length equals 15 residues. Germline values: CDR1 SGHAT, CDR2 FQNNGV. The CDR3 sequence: CASSSYRGLGYGYTF. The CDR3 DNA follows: TGTGCCAGCAGCTCCTACAGGGGGCTTGGATATGGCTACACCTTC.

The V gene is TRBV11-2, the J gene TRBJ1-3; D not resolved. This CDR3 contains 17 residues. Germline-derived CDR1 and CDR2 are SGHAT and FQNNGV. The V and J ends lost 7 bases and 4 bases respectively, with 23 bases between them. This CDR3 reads CASTLTPHSLSGNTIYF. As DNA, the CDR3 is TGTGCCAGCACCTTGACCCCCCACAGCTTGTCGGGAAACACCATATATTTT.

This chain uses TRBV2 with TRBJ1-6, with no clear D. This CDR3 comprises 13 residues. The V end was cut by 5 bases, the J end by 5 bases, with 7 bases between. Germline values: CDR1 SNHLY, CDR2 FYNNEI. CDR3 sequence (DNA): TGTGCCAGCAGTACAGAGAATAATTCACCCCTCCACTTT. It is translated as CASSTENNSPLHF.

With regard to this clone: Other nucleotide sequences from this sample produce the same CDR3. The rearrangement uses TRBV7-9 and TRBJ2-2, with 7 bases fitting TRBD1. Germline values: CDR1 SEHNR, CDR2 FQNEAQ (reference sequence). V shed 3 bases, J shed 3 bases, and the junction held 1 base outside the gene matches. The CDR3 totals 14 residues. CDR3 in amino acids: CASSLQGDTGELFF. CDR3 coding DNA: TGTGCCAGCAGCTTGCAGGGGGACACCGGGGAGCTGTTTTTT. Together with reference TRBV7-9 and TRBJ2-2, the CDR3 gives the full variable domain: DTGVSQNPRHKITKRGQNVTFRCDPISEHNRLYWYRQTLGQGPEFLTYFQNEAQLEKSRLLSDRFSAERPKGSFSTLEIQRTEQGDSAMYLCASSLQGDTGELFFGEGSRLTVL.

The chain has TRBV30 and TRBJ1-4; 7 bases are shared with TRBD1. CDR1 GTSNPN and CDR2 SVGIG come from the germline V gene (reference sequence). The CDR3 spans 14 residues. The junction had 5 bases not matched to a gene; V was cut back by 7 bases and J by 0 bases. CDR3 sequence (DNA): TGTGCCTCCACCGGGACAGCAACTAATGAAAAACTGTTTTTT. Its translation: CASTGTATNEKLFF.

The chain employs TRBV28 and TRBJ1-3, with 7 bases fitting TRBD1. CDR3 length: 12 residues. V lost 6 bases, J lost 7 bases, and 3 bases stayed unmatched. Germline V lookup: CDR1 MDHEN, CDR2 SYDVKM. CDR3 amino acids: CASRTGRNTIYF. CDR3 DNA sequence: TGTGCCAGCAGGACAGGGAGGAACACCATATATTTT.

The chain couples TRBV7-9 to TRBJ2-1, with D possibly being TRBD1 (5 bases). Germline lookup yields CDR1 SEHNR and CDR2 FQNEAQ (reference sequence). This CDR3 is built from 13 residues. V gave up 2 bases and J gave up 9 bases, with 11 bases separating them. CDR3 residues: CASSLPRTPEQFF. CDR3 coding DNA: TGTGCCAGCAGCTTACCCAGGACACCTGAGCAGTTCTTC.

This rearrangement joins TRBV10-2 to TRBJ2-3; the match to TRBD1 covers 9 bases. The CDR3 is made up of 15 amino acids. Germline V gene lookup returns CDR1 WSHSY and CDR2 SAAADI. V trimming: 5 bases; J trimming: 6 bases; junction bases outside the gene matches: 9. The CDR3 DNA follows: TGCGCCAGCAGTACACAGGGGGCGCACGGGGATACGCAGTATTTT. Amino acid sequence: CASSTQGAHGDTQYF.

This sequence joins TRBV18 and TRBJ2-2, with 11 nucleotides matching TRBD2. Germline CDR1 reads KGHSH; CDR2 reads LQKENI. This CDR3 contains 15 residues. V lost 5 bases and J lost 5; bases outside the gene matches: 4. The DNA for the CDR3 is TGTGCCAGCTCATCCGGGACTAGCGGTACCGGGGAGCTGTTTTTT. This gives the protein CASSSGTSGTGELFF.

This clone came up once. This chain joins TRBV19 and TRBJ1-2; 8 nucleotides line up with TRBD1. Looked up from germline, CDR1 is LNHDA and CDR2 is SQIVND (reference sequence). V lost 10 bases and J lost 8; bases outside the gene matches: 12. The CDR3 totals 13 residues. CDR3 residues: CATQTGVLGGYTF. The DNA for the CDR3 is TGTGCCACCCAGACAGGGGTTCTAGGAGGCTACACCTTC.

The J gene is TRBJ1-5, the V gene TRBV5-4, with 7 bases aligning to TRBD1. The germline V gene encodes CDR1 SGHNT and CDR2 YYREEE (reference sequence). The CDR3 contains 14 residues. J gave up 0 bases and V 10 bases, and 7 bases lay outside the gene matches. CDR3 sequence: CADTGTVSNQPQHF. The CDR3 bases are TGTGCCGACACCGGGACAGTTAGCAATCAGCCCCAGCATTTT.

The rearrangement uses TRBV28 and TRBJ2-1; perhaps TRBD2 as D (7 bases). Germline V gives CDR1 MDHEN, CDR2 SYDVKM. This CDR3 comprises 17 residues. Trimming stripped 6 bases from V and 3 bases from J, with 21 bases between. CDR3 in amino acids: CASRGGGLAVIYNEQFF. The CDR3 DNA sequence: TGTGCCAGCAGGGGGGGCGGGCTAGCGGTAATCTACAATGAGCAGTTCTTC. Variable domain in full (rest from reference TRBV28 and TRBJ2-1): DVKVTQSSRYLVKRTGEKVFLECVQDMDHENMFWYRQDPGLGLRLIYFSYDVKMKEKGDIPEGYSVSREKKERFSLILESASTNQTSMYLCASRGGGLAVIYNEQFFGPGTRLTVL.

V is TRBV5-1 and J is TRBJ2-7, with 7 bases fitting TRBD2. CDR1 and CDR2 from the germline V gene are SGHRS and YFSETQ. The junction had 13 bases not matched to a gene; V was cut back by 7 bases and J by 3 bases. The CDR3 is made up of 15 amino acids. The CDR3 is CASALSSGIIYEQYF. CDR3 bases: TGCGCCAGCGCCCTCTCTAGCGGAATCATCTACGAGCAGTACTTC.

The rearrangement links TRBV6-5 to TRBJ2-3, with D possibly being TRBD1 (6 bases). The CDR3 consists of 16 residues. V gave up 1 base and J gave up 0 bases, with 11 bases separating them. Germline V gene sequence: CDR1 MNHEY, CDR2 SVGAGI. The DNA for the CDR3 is TGTGCCAGCAGTTACTTAGGGGGTACTAGCACAGATACGCAGTATTTT. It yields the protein CASSYLGGTSTDTQYF.